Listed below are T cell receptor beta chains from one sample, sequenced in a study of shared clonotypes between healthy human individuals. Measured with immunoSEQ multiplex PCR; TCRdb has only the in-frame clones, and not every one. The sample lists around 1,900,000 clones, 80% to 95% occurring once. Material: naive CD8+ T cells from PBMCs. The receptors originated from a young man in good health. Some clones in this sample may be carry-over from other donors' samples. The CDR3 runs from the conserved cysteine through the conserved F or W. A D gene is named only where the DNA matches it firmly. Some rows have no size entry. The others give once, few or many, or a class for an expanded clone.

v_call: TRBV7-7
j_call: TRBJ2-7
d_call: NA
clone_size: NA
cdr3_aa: CASSLRTGTEEQYF
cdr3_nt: TGTGCCAGCAGCTTAAGAACAGGAACGGAGGAGCAGTACTTC

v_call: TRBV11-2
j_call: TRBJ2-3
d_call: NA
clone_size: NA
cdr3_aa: CASSLMGGDTQYF
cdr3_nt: TGTGCCAGCAGCTTGATGGGGGGAGATACGCAGTATTTT

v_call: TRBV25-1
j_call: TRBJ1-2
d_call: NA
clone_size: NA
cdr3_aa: CASSDHDGYTF
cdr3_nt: TGTGCCAGCAGTGACCATGACGGCTACACCTTC

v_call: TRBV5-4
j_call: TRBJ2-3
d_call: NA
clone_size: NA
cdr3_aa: CASRQEDTQYF
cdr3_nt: TGTGCCAGCAGACAGGAAGATACGCAGTATTTT

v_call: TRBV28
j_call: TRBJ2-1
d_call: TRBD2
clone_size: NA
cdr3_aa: CASSSPREKSYNEQFF
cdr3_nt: TGTGCCAGCAGTTCACCGCGGGAGAAATCCTACAATGAGCAGTTCTTC

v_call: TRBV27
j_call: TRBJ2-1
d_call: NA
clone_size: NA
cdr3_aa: CASSLRGSYNEQFF
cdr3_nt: TGTGCCAGCAGTTTAAGAGGGAGCTACAATGAGCAGTTCTTC

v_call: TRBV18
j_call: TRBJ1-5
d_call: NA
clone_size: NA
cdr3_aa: CASSPWGGSNQPQHF
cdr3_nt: TGTGCCAGCTCACCGTGGGGGGGGAGCAATCAGCCCCAGCATTTT

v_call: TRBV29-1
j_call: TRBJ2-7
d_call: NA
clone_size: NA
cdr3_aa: CSVEDSREQYF
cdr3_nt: TGCAGCGTTGAAGATTCGCGCGAGCAGTACTTC

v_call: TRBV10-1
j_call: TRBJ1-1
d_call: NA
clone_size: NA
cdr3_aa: CASSESEMDSANTEAFF
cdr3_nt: TGCGCCAGCAGTGAGTCGGAAATGGACAGCGCGAACACTGAAGCTTTCTTT

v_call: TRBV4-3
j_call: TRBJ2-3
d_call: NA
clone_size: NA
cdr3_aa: CASSQDAARGHTDTQYF
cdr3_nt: TGCGCCAGCAGCCAAGATGCGGCCCGTGGACACACAGATACGCAGTATTTT

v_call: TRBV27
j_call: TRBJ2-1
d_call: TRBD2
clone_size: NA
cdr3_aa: CASSHTSGSFNEQFF
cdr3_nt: TGTGCCAGCAGTCACACTAGCGGGAGCTTCAATGAGCAGTTCTTC

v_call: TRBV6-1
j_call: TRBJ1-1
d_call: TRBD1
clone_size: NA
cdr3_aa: CASRTGAEFEAFF
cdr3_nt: TGTGCCAGTCGGACAGGGGCCGAGTTTGAAGCTTTCTTT

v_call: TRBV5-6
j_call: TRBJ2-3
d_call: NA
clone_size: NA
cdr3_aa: CATEALGTDTQYF
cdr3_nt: TGTGCCACGGAGGCTTTGGGCACAGATACGCAGTATTTT

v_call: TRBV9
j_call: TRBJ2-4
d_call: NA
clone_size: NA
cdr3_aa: CASSDPSAKNIQYF
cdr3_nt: TGTGCCAGCAGCGATCCTAGCGCTAAAAACATTCAGTACTTC

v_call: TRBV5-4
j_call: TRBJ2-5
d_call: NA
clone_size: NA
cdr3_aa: CASSLSGPKETQYF
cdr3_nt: TGTGCCAGCAGCTTATCCGGGCCTAAAGAGACCCAGTACTTC

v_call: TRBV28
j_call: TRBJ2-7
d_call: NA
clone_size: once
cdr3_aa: CASSFRTTTYEQYF
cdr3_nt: TGTGCCAGCAGTTTTCGGACTACAACCTACGAGCAGTACTTC

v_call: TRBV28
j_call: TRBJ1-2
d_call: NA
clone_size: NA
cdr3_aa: CASSLYSGGGDYGYTF
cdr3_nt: TGTGCCAGCAGTTTATATTCCGGGGGCGGTGACTATGGCTACACCTTC

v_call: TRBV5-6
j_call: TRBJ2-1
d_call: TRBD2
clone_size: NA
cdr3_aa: CASSPPGLAPYNEQFF
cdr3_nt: TGTGCCAGCAGCCCCCCGGGACTAGCCCCCTACAATGAGCAGTTCTTC

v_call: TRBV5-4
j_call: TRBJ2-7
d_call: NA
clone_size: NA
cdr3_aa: CASSLRSAGQQYF
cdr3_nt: TGTGCCAGCAGCTTACGATCCGCGGGACAGCAGTACTTC

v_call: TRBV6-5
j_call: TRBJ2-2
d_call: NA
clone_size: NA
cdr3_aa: CASSYGEVPRELFF
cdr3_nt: TGTGCCAGCAGTTACGGGGAGGTCCCCAGGGAGCTGTTTTTT

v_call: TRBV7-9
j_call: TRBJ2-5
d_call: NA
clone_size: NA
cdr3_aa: CASSLRGTQETQYF
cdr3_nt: TGTGCCAGCAGCCTCAGAGGTACTCAAGAGACCCAGTACTTC

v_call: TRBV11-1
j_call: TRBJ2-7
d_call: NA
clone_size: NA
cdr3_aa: CASSLGGSGEQYF
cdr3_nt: TGTGCCAGCAGCTTAGGGGGGAGTGGCGAGCAGTACTTC

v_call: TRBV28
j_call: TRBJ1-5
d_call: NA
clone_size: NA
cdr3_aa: CASSFILTGKDQPQHF
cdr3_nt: TGTGCCAGCAGTTTCATACTTACAGGGAAGGATCAGCCCCAGCATTTT

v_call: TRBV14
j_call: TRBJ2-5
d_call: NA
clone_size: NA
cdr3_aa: CASSRHWGVETQYF
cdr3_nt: TGTGCCAGCAGCCGACACTGGGGGGTGGAGACCCAGTACTTC

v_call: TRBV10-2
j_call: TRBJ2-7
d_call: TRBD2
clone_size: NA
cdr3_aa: CASHPSGPYEQYF
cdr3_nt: TGCGCCAGCCACCCTAGCGGACCCTACGAGCAGTACTTC

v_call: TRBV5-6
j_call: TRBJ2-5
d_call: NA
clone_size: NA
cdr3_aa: CASSLDRLATEETQYF
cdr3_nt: TGTGCCAGCAGCTTGGATCGTCTAGCGACCGAAGAGACCCAGTACTTC

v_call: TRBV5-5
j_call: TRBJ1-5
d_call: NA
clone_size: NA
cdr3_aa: CASSFYGNSNQPQHF
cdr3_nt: TGTGCCAGCAGCTTCTACGGAAATAGCAATCAGCCCCAGCATTTT

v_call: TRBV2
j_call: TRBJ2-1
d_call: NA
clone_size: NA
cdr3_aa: CASSERVSNEQFF
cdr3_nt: TGTGCCAGCAGTGAAAGGGTCTCCAATGAGCAGTTCTTC

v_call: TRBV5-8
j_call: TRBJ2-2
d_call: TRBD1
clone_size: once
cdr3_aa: CASSDPKGAVSGELFF
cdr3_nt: TGTGCCAGCAGCGATCCTAAGGGGGCGGTTTCCGGGGAGCTGTTTTTT

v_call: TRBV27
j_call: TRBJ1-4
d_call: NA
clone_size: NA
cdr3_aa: CASSLLYRSGRNEKLFF
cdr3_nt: TGTGCCAGCAGTTTATTGTACAGGTCCGGACGAAATGAAAAACTGTTTTTT

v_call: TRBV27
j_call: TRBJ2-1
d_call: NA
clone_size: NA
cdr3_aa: CASSLRLAYNEQFF
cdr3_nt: TGTGCCAGCAGTTTGAGGCTGGCCTACAATGAGCAGTTCTTC

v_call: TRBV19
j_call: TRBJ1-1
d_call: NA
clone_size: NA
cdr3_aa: CASSRYGTFQFGAFF
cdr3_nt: TGTGCCAGTAGTCGATACGGGACTTTTCAGTTTGGAGCTTTCTTT

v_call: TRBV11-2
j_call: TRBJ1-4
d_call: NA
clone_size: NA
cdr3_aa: CASSLPPYPNEKLFF
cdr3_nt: TGTGCCAGCAGCCTGCCACCCTATCCGAATGAAAAACTGTTTTTT

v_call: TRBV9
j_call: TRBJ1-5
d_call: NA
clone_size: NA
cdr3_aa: CASSLDRSNQPQHF
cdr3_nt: TGTGCCAGCAGCTTAGACAGGAGCAATCAGCCCCAGCATTTT

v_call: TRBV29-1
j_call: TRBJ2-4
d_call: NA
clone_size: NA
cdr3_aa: CSVAGERLAKNIQYF
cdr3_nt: TGCAGCGTTGCGGGGGAAAGACTAGCCAAAAACATTCAGTACTTC

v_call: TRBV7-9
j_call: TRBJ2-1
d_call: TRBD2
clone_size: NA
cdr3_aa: CASSSGLARHNEQFF
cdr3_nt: TGTGCCAGCAGCTCGGGACTAGCGCGTCACAATGAGCAGTTCTTC

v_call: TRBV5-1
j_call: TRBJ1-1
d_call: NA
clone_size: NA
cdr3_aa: CASSLAGVAFF
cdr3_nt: TGCGCCAGCAGCTTAGCAGGGGTAGCTTTCTTT

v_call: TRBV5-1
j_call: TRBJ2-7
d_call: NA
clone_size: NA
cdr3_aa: CASSLAQGIVGPEQYF
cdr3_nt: TGCGCCAGCAGCTTGGCCCAAGGTATAGTAGGCCCCGAGCAGTACTTC

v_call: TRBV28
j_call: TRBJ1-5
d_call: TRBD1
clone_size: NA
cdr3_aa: CASSSTGVQPQHF
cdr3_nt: TGTGCCAGCAGTTCAACAGGGGTCCAGCCCCAGCATTTT